Shown below are 9 T cell receptor beta chains from a single sample sequenced in a study of blood T cell repertoires in COVID-19. TCRdb's table, derived via immunoSEQ multiplex PCR, lists solely in-frame clones and lacks some. The table lists almost 200,000 clones, about nine tenths of them singletons, with 0.65% to 0.95% in the top ten. The material sequenced was peripheral blood. These receptors were obtained from a woman in her seventies with acute or convalescent COVID-19.

In its sample, this clone was seen once. The chain recombines TRBV4-3 with TRBJ2-1; TRBD2 aligns across 9 bases. V lost 6 bases to trimming and J lost 10 bases; unmatched junction nucleotides: 4. CDR1 and CDR2 from the germline V gene are LGHNA and YSLEER. This CDR3 region has 12 residues. The CDR3 protein is CASSRTSEEQFF. In nucleotides, the CDR3 is TGCGCCAGCAGTCGGACTAGCGAGGAGCAGTTCTTC.

The V and J genes are TRBV5-1 and TRBJ1-1; D remains ambiguous. The CDR3 is 14 residues long. V lost 4 bases, J lost 0 bases, and 10 bases lay in between. Germline values: CDR1 SGHRS, CDR2 YFSETQ. In DNA form, the CDR3 reads TGCGCCAGCAGCCTTGAGTTCGTGAACACTGAAGCTTTCTTT. It translates to CASSLEFVNTEAFF. The whole variable domain, remainder taken from reference TRBV5-1 and TRBJ1-1, is KAGVTQTPRYLIKTRGQQVTLSCSPISGHRSVSWYQQTPGQGLQFLFEYFSETQRNKGNFPGRFSGRQFSNSRSEMNVSTLELGDSALYLCASSLEFVNTEAFFGQGTRLTVV.

The gene calls are TRBV7-2 and TRBJ2-7; 8 bases are a match to TRBD1. V lost 3 bases, J lost 4 bases, and 8 bases stayed unmatched. The length of the CDR3 is 15 residues. CDR1 and CDR2 (germline): SGHTA, FQGNSA. CDR3 sequence: CASSLASGGEYEQYF. Here the CDR3 DNA reads TGTGCCAGCAGCTTGGCGTCAGGGGGCGAGTACGAGCAGTACTTC.

J is TRBJ1-2 and V is TRBV27; tentative D call: TRBD1 (5 bases). Looked up from germline, CDR1 is MNHEY and CDR2 is SMNVEV (reference sequence). V lost 0 bases, J lost 1 base, and 18 bases lay in between. This CDR3 spans 18 amino acids. This CDR3 is CASSLSGGGTSFNYGYTF. The CDR3 DNA reads TGTGCCAGCAGTTTATCCGGGGGTGGGACGTCGTTTAACTATGGCTACACCTTC.

The chain is built from TRBV5-6 and TRBJ1-1; D unresolved. The germline CDR1 and CDR2 sequences are SGHDT and YYEEEE. Trimming took 4 bases from V and 1 from J, leaving 8 bases between them. CDR3 length equals 13 residues. The CDR3 sequence is CASSPGGNTEAFF. For the CDR3, the DNA is TGTGCCAGCAGCCCAGGTGGGAACACTGAAGCTTTCTTT.

This chain's CDR3 is CASSLGLANPETQYF. The CDR3 bases are TGTGCCAGCAGCCTGGGACTAGCTAACCCAGAGACCCAGTACTTC. The chain recombines TRBV14 with TRBJ2-5, with 9 nucleotides matching TRBD2. Germline lookup yields CDR1 SGHDN and CDR2 FVKESK. The junction had 7 bases not matched to a gene; V was cut back by 4 bases and J by 4 bases. This CDR3 is built from 15 residues.

This clone was detected once. The chain employs TRBV28 and TRBJ2-3, with TRBD2 identical over 8 bases. V lost 10 bases, J lost 1 base, and 7 bases stayed unmatched. The CDR3 is made up of 14 amino acids. Germline values: CDR1 MDHEN, CDR2 SYDVKM. CDR3 sequence (DNA): TGTGCCATCCAAAGCGGGAGTGGCACAGATACGCAGTATTTT. This gives the protein CAIQSGSGTDTQYF.

The table lists this clone with a count of one. The chain uses TRBV6-5 and TRBJ1-5, with D perhaps matching TRBD1 (5 bases). The CDR3 covers 15 residues. Between the trimmed V and J ends, which lost 2 bases and 1 base, there was a span of 9 bases. CDR1 is MNHEY, CDR2 SVGAGI, per germline. This CDR3 reads CASSYLRGSNQPQHF. In DNA, the CDR3 is TGTGCCAGCAGTTACCTAAGGGGCAGCAATCAGCCCCAGCATTTT.

The rearrangement links TRBV5-4 to TRBJ1-1; 9 bases fit TRBD1. The germline V gene encodes CDR1 SGHNT and CDR2 YYREEE (reference sequence). V trimming: 4 bases; J trimming: 3 bases; junction bases outside the gene matches: 4. The CDR3 contains 14 residues. CDR3 sequence: CASSQGQGDTEAFF. In nucleotides, the CDR3 is TGTGCCAGCAGCCAGGGACAGGGAGACACTGAAGCTTTCTTT.